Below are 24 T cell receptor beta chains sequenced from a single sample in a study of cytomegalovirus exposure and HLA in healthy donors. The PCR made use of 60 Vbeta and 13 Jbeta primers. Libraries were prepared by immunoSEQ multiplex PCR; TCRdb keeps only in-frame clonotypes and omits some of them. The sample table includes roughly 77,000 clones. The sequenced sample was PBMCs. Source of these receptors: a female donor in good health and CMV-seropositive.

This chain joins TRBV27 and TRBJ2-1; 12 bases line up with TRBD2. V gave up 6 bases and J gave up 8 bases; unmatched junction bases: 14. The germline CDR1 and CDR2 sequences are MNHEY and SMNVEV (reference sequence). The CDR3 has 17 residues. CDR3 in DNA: TGTGCCAGCAGGTTAAGCCCCTCTAGCGGGGGGGCCCATGAGCAGTTCTTC. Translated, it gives CASRLSPSSGGAHEQFF.

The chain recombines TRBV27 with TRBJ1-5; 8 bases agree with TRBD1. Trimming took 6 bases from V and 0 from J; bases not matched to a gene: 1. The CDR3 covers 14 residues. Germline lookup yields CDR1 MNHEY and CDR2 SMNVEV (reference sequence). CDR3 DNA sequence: TGTGCCAGCAGGACAGGGGTTAGCAATCAGCCCCAGCATTTT. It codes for CASRTGVSNQPQHF.

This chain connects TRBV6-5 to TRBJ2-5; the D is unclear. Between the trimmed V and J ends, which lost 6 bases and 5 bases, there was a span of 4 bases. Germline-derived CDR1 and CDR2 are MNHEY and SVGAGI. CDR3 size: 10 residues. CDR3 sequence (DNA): TGTGCCAGCAGACAGGAGACCCAGTACTTC. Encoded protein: CASRQETQYF.

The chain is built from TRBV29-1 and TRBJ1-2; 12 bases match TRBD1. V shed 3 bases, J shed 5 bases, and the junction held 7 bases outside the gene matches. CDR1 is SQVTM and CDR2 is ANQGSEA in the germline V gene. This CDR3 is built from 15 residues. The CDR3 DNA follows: TGCAGCGTTGAGAGGGGGACAGGGGGCGCGTATGGCTACACCTTC. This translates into CSVERGTGGAYGYTF.

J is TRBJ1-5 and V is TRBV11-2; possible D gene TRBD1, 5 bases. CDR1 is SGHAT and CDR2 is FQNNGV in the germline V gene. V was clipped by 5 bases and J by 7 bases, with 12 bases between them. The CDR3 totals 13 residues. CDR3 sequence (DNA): TGTGCCAGCAGCGTACACAGGTACCAGCCCCAGCATTTT. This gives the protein CASSVHRYQPQHF.

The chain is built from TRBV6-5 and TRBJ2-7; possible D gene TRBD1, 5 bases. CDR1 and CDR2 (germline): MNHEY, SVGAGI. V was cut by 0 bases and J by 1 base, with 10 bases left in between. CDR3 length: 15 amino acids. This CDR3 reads CASSYSGAISYEQYF. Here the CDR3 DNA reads TGTGCCAGCAGTTACTCAGGGGCAATATCCTACGAGCAGTACTTC.

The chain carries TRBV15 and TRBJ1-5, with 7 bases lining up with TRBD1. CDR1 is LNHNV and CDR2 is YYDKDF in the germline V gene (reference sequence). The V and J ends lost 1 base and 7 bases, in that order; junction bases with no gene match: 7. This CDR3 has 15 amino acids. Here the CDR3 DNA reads TGTGCCACCAGCAGAGGACAGGGTAGTACGCAGCCCCAGCATTTT. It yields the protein CATSRGQGSTQPQHF.

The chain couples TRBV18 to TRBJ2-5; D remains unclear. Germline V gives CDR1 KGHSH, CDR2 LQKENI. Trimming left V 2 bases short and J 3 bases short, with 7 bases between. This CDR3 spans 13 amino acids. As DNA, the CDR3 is TGTGCCAGCTCACCAATACTCGAAGAGACCCAGTACTTC. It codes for CASSPILEETQYF.

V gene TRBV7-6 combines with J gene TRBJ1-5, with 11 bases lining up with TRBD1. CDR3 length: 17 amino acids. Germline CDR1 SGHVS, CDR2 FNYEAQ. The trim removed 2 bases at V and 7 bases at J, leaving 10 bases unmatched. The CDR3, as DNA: TGTGCCAGCAGCTTATTCCCGCCGGGACAGGGGGGCCAGCCCCAGCATTTT. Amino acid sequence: CASSLFPPGQGGQPQHF.

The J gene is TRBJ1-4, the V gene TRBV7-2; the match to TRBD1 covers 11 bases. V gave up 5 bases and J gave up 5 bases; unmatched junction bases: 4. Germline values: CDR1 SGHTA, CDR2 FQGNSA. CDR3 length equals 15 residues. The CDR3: CASSTDRGLNEKLFF. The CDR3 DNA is TGTGCCAGCAGCACGGACAGGGGGCTAAATGAAAAACTGTTTTTT. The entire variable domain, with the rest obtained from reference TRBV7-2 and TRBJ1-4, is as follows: GAGVSQSPSNKVTEKGKDVELRCDPISGHTALYWYRQSLGQGLEFLIYFQGNSAPDKSGLPSDRFSAERTGGSVSTLTIQRTQQEDSAVYLCASSTDRGLNEKLFFGSGTQLSVL.

CDR3 loop: CASSSVGTASYEQYF. The CDR3 coding sequence is TGTGCCAGCAGCTCAGTCGGGACAGCTTCCTACGAGCAGTACTTC. The rearrangement uses TRBV5-6 and TRBJ2-7; 7 bases fit TRBD1. After removal of 3 bases from V and 1 base from J, the junction contained 7 bases not matched to a gene. In germline, CDR1 is SGHDT, CDR2 YYEEEE. CDR3 length equals 15 residues.

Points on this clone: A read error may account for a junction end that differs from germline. CDR3 residues: CASSIVSGGALSYNEQFF. Here the CDR3 DNA reads TGTGCCAGCAGTATTGTTAGCGGGGGGGCCCTCTCCTACAATGAGCAGTTCTTC. The chain joins TRBV19 to TRBJ2-1, with TRBD2 matching over 11 bases. CDR1 and CDR2 (germline): LNHDA, SQIVND (reference sequence). CDR3 length equals 18 residues. The full variable domain, rest sourced from reference TRBV19 and TRBJ2-1, is DGGITQSPKYLFRKEGQNVTLSCEQNLNHDAMYWYRQDPGQGLRLIYYSQIVNDFQKGDIAEGYSVSREKKESFPLTVTSAQKNPTAFYLCASSIVSGGALSYNEQFFGPGTRLTVL.

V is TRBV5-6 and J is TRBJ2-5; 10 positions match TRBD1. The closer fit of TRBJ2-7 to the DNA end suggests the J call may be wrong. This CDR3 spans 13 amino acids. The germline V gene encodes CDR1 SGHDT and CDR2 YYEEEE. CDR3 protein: CASSFGTGAEQYF. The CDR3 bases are TGTGCCAGCAGCTTTGGGACAGGGGCCGAGCAGTACTTC.

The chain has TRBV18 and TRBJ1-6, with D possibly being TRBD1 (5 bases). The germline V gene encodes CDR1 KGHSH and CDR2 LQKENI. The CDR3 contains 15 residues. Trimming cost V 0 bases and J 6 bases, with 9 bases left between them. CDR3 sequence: CASSPPGEGNSPLHF. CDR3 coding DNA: TGTGCCAGCTCACCACCAGGGGAGGGTAATTCACCCCTCCACTTT.

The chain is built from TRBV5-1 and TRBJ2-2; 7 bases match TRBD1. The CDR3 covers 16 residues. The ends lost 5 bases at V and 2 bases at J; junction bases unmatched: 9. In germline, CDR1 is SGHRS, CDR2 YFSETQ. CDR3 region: CASSLGTGVNTGELFF. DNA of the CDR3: TGCGCCAGCAGTCTTGGAACAGGGGTAAACACCGGGGAGCTGTTTTTT.

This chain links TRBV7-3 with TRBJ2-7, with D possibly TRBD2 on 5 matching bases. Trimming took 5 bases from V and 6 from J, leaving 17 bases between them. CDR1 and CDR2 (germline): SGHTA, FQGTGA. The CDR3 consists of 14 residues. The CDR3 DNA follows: TGTGCCAGCAGCCCGACACCCGGGGTATCCGAGCAGTACTTC. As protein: CASSPTPGVSEQYF.

The CDR3 here is CASSLLEKETDTQYF. The DNA for the CDR3 is TGCGCCAGCAGCTTGTTGGAGAAGGAGACAGATACGCAGTATTTT. The chain carries TRBV5-1 and TRBJ2-3; D not certain. V lost 1 base and J 3 bases, leaving 12 bases between the germline ends. Germline V gene sequence: CDR1 SGHRS, CDR2 YFSETQ. The CDR3 extends over 15 amino acids.

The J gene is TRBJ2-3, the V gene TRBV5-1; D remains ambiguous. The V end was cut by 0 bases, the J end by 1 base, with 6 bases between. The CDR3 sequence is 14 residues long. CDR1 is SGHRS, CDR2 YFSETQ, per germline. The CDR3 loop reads CASSLGRGTDTQYF. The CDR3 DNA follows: TGCGCCAGCAGCTTGGGTCGGGGCACAGATACGCAGTATTTT.

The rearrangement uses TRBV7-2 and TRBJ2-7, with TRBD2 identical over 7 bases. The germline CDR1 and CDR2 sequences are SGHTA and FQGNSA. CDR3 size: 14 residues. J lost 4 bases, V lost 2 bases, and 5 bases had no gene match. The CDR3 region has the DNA TGTGCCAGCAGCTTATCCGCGGGAGAATACGAGCAGTACTTC. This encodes CASSLSAGEYEQYF.

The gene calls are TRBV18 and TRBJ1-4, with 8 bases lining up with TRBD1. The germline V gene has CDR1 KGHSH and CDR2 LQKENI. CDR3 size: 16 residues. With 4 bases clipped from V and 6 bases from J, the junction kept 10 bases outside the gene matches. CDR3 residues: CASSLVLTGADEKLFF. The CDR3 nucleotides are TGTGCCAGCTCACTTGTCCTGACAGGGGCTGATGAAAAACTGTTTTTT.

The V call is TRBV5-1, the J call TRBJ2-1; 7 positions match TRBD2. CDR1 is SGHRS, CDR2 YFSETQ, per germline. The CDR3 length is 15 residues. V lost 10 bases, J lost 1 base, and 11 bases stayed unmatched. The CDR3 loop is CASGLGRGSYNEQFF. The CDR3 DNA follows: TGCGCCTCAGGGTTGGGGCGGGGGTCCTACAATGAGCAGTTCTTC.

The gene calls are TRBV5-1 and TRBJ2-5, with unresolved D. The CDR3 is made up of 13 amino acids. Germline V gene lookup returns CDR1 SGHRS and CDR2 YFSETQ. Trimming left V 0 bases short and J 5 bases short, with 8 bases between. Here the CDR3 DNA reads TGCGCCAGCAGCTTGGTAGAATACGAGACCCAGTACTTC. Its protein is CASSLVEYETQYF.

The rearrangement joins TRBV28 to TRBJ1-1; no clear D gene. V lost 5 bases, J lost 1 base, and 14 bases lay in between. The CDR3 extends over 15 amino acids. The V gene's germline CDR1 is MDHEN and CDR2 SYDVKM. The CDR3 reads CASSLPAITNTEAFF. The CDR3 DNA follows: TGTGCCAGCAGTCTTCCCGCGATAACGAACACTGAAGCTTTCTTT.

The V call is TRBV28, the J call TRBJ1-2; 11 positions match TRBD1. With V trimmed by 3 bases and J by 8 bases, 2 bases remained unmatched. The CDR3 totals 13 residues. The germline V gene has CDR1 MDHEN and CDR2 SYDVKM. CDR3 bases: TGTGCCAGCAGTTTGGGACAGGGGGGGGGCTACACCTTC. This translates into CASSLGQGGGYTF.